Shown below are 13 T cell receptor beta chains from a single sample sequenced in a study of tumor-infiltrating lymphocytes in primary liver carcinoma. Co-extracted RNA and DNA came from about 19-30 mg of unsorted bulk tissue. Total RNA (approximately 0.5 ug) served as template for TCR beta cDNA synthesis primed by a constant-region primer. Each TCR beta library was derived from three nested multiplex PCR rounds that employed slightly modified ARM-PCR. Running roughly 10 cycles apiece, the first two PCR rounds relied on TRBV1-TRBV30 forward primers together with a C-beta reverse primer. TCRdb redid the calling of the multiplex PCR reads with MiXCR, one entry per CDR3 protein. The data contain about 20,000 distinct CDR3 sequences, approximately 79% of them seen just once; the ten biggest clones take up 30% to 45%. The sequenced sample was liver tumor tissue from sampling region 4. Subset defined: tumor region T4, right-lateral pole. These receptors all come from a woman under 40 with primary liver carcinoma and hepatitis B virus infection.

This rearrangement joins TRBV7-9 to TRBJ2-3; 7 positions match TRBD2. The ends lost 8 bases at V and 6 bases at J; junction bases unmatched: 17. Germline V lookup: CDR1 SEHNR, CDR2 FQNEAQ (reference sequence). This CDR3 contains 16 residues. CDR3 amino acids: CASGLLLAGATDTQYF. DNA of the CDR3: TGTGCCAGCGGCCTATTACTGGCGGGAGCCACGGATACGCAGTATTTT. Variable domain in full (rest from reference TRBV7-9 and TRBJ2-3): DTGVSQNPRHKITKRGQNVTFRCDPISEHNRLYWYRQTLGQGPEFLTYFQNEAQLEKSRLLSDRFSAERPKGSFSTLEIQRTEQGDSAMYLCASGLLLAGATDTQYFGPGTRLTVL.

Comments on this clonotype: A read error may explain this, as a much larger clone is one base away. The chain combines TRBV29-1 with TRBJ2-1; no reliable D call. This CDR3 region has 14 residues. Per the germline V gene, CDR1 is SQVTM and CDR2 is ANQGSEA. CDR3 nucleotides: TGCAGCGTTGTCGGGTTAGTAGGTTACAATGATCAGCTCTTC. Translated, it gives CSVVGLVGYNDQLF.

This clonotype has just one count. The junction does not match germline at one end; this may be a read error. CDR3 region: CASNQDAGSYYNEQFF. The CDR3 DNA follows: TGCGCCAGCAACCAAGATGCGGGGAGCTACTACAATGAGCAGTTCTTC. The chain couples TRBV4-3 to TRBJ2-1; D might be TRBD2 (6 bases). Germline CDR1 is LGHNA and CDR2 is YSLEER. The CDR3 has 16 amino acids.

Concerning this clonotype itself: The conserved closing phenylalanine or tryptophan is absent in this CDR3, likely reflecting a read error. The gene calls are TRBV5-1 and TRBJ1-2; the D is unclear. V was cut by 6 bases and J by 8 bases, with 17 bases left in between. Germline loops: CDR1 SGHRS, CDR2 YFSETQ. This CDR3 spans 13 amino acids. In nucleotides, the CDR3 is TGCGCCAGCACTTCGACCAACGCTATCGGCTACACCTCC. This translates into CASTSTNAIGYTS.

The DNA of the CDR3 is TGTGCCAGCAGTCCAGGACAGGGGGCAGGGAGAGCCAATGAGCAGTTCTTC. Translating it yields CASSPGQGAGRANEQFF. J is TRBJ2-1 and V is TRBV28; TRBD1 agrees at 11 bases. The CDR3 consists of 17 residues. Per the germline V gene, CDR1 is MDHEN and CDR2 is SYDVKM. Trimming cost V 5 bases and J 6 bases; bases outside gene matches: 12.

The table lists this clonotype with many counts. The CDR3 end shows no conserved phenylalanine or tryptophan, and so a read error is likely. This sequence joins TRBV6-1 and TRBJ1-2; D gene unclear. Germline V gene sequence: CDR1 MNHNS, CDR2 SASEGT. Between the trimmed V and J ends, which lost 3 bases and 0 bases, there was a span of 20 bases. The CDR3 totals 18 residues. The CDR3 region is CASSERFPVLRSNYGYTL. In nucleotides, the CDR3 is TGTGCCAGCAGTGAGCGGTTCCCGGTCCTTAGATCTAACTATGGCTACACCCTC.

About this clonotype: The junction does not match germline at one end; this may be a read error. The V gene is TRBV4-3, the J gene TRBJ2-3, with TRBD2 matching over 7 bases. Germline CDR1 LGHNA, CDR2 YSLEER. The CDR3 contains 18 residues. DNA of the CDR3: TGCGCCAGTAGCCAAGAAGGTCTAGCGGAAGGGCCAACAGATACACAGTATTTT. It is translated as CASSQEGLAEGPTDTQYF.

A word on this clonotype: This clone may be a read error of a much larger clone one base away. This chain uses TRBV6-1 with TRBJ2-1; possible D gene TRBD2, 5 bases. The germline V gene has CDR1 MNHNS and CDR2 SASEGT. The CDR3 spans 13 residues. CDR3: CTSSEVGVDEQFF. The CDR3 region has the DNA TGTACCAGCAGTGAAGTGGGAGTCGATGAGCAGTTCTTC.

About this clonotype: The CDR3 carries no conserved terminal phenylalanine or tryptophan, so it likely arises from a read error. This sequence joins TRBV11-2 and TRBJ2-7, with D tentatively TRBD2 (5 bases). Germline V gene data show CDR1 as SGHAT and CDR2 as FQNNGV. The CDR3 sequence is 15 residues long. This CDR3 reads CVSSLGVSDSYEQYS. CDR3 nucleotide sequence: TGTGTCAGCAGCTTAGGAGTTAGCGATTCCTACGAGCAGTACTCC.

About this clonotype: As the CDR3 is not closed by the conserved phenylalanine or tryptophan, this likely results from a read error. The chain links TRBV12-3 or TRBV12-4 to TRBJ2-3; no clear D gene. This CDR3 region has 15 residues. CDR3 in amino acids: CTSSFPSPSTDTQYL. The DNA for the CDR3 is TGTACCAGCAGTTTTCCCTCTCCTAGCACAGATACGCAGTATTTA.

In its sample, this clonotype was seen once. This CDR3 fails to terminate in the conserved phenylalanine or tryptophan, so it likely reflects a read error. No DNA is shown, since the ends of the CDR3 on it are uncertain; the CDR3 is the one TCRdb lists. The chain has TRBV11-2 and TRBJ2-2. Germline-derived CDR1 and CDR2 are SGHAT and FQNNGV. The CDR3 extends over 16 residues, inclusive of both ends. CDR3 residues: CASSPDPQLNTEELIL.

Comment on this clonotype: A junction end diverges from the germline sequence, so it may reflect a read error. V gene TRBV20-1 combines with J gene TRBJ2-7; possibly TRBD2 for D (6 bases). CDR3 size: 13 residues. CDR1 and CDR2 from the germline V gene are DFQATT and SNEGSKA (reference sequence). The CDR3 DNA follows: TGCATTGACAGTCACGCGGGACCCTACAAGCAGTACTTC. Translating it yields CIDSHAGPYKQYF.

At least ten counts were recorded for this clonotype. The rearrangement joins TRBV4-1 to TRBJ2-3, with D maybe TRBD2 (6 bases). The germline V and J ends were trimmed by 4 bases and 2 bases, with 16 bases remaining between them. There are 16 residues in the CDR3. Germline V gives CDR1 MGHRA, CDR2 YSYEKL. CDR3 coding DNA: TGCGCCAGCAGCCCAGAGGCGGGGATAAACACAGATACGCAGTATTTT. This sequence encodes CASSPEAGINTDTQYF.